This T cell receptor (beta chain) was recovered during a study of T cell responses to AZD1222 COVID-19 vaccine. Whole-study results and caveats: The number of AZD1222 recipients seropositive at baseline was only five to seven. Spike was spanned by vaccine-associated CD4 TCRs, which were dominant at 160-218 and 743-854. There were mostly white British donors and more females than males, and clonal diversity was possibly underestimated.

This CDR3 has 19 residues. Losses at the gene ends were 5 bases for V and 2 bases for J; bases not matched to a gene: 18. CDR1 and CDR2 from the germline V gene are SEHNR and FQNEAQ (reference sequence). This table comes from immunoSEQ multiplex PCR, and its TCRdb copy is limited to in-frame clones, with some not included. The data show nearly 110,000 clones, under 95% seen once. Comment on this clone: Its antigen is not identified.

The sequences come from peripheral blood, collected on day 0 of AZD1222 vaccination. The clonotype originates from an adult in good health. The V call is TRBV7-9, the J call TRBJ2-5, with 9 bases that match TRBD2. The CDR3 DNA reads TGTGCCAGCAGCCAGGGACGGTTCGGCGGGGGGGGCTCTCAAGAGACCCAGTACTTC. Translation gives CASSQGRFGGGGSQETQYF.